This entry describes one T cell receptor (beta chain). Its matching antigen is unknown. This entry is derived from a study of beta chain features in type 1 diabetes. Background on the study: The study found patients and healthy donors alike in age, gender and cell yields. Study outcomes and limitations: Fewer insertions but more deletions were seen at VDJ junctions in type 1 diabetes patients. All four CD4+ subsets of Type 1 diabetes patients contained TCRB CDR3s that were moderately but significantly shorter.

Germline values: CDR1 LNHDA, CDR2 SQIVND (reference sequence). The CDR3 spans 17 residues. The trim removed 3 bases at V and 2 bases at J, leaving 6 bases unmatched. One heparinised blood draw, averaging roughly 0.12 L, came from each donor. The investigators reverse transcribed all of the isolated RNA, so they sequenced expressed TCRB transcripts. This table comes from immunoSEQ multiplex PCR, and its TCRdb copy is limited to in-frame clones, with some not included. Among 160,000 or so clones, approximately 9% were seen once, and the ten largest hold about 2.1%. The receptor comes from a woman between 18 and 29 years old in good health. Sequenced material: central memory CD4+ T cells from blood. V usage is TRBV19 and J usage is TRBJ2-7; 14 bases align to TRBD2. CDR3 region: CASSITGTSGGPYEQYF. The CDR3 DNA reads TGTGCCAGTAGTATCACCGGGACTAGCGGGGGCCCCTACGAGCAGTACTTC.